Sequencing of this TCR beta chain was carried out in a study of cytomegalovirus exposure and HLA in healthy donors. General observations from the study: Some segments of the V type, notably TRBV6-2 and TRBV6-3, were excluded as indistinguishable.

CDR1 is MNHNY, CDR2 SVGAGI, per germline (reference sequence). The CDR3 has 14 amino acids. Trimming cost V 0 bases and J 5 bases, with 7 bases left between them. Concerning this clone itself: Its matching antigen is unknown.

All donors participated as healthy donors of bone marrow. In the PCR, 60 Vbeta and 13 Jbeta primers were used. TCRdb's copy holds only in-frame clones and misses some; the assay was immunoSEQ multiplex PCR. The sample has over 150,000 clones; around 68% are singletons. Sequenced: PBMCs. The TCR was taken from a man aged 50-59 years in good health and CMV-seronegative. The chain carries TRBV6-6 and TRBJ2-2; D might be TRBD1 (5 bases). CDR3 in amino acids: CASSYSKGTGELFF. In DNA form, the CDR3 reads TGTGCCAGCAGTTACTCGAAGGGGACCGGGGAGCTGTTTTTT.